Described below is a single T cell receptor beta chain sequence and its context. Time point denoted: pre-treatment baseline. This CDR3 comprises 16 residues. The J segment lost 5 bases and the V segment lost 4 bases, leaving 11 bases of the junction unmatched. CDR1 SGHRS and CDR2 YFSETQ come from the germline V gene. The sample comes from a study of blood T cell dynamics during melanoma immunotherapy. Overall study: Standard first-line treatment here was pembrolizumab or nivolumab plus ipilimumab in metastatic melanoma.

Each bulk PBMC sample had about 350 ng DNA loaded. Profiling relied on immunoSEQ multiplex PCR, and the TCRdb table lists in-frame clones only, not all of them. The table records some 15,000 clones, approximately 84% of them present only once. The sample in question was blood, obtained from a patient treated with checkpoint blockade. The sequence derives from a human donor with melanoma. The chain joins TRBV5-1 to TRBJ2-2; 7 bases line up with TRBD1. CDR3 sequence: CASSPMRQGQTGELFF. The CDR3 DNA reads as TGCGCCAGCAGCCCCATGAGACAGGGACAAACCGGGGAGCTGTTTTTT.